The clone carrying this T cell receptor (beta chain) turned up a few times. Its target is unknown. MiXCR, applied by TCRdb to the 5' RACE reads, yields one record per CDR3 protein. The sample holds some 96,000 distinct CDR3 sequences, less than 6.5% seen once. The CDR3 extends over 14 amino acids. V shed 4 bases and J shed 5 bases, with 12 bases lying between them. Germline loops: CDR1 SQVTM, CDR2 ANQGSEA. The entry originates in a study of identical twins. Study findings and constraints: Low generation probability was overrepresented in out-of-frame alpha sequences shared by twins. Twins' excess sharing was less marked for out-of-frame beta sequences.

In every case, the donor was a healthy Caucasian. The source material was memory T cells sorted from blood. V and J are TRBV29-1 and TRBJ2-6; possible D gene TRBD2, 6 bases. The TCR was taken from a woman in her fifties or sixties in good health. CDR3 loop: CSVVAGQRANVLTF. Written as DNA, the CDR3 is TGCAGCGTTGTCGCGGGGCAGAGGGCCAACGTCCTGACTTTC.